The present T cell receptor (beta chain) was sequenced within a study of T cell repertoires in cytomegalovirus infection. In its sample, this clonotype was seen many times. TCRdb reprocessed the reads via MiXCR and lists one record per CDR3 protein. Altogether hundreds of thousands of distinct CDR3 sequences are present, approximately 25% being singletons, with the ten largest covering under 8.5%. The origin of this receptor is a human donor in good health (CMV status not recorded). Some clones in this sample may be carry-over from other donors' samples. Sample: CD8+ T cells from PBMCs.

The CDR3 coding sequence is TGTGCCAGCAGCTTAGGGACGGGCTTTGGAGCTTTCTTT. Its translation is CASSLGTGFGAFF. V gene TRBV7-8 combines with J gene TRBJ1-1; D gene ambiguous. CDR1 is SGHVS and CDR2 is FQNEAQ in the germline V gene. The CDR3 has 13 amino acids. Trimming removed 1 base from V and 10 bases from J, with 13 bases in between.